What follows are 14 T cell receptor beta chains derived from one specimen sequenced in a study of response to subunit inactivated influenza vaccine (dated by TCRdb to 2016 to 2018). Library generation was performed with RT-PCR. Sequencing instrument: Illumina HiSeq 2500. Using fastp trimming at Q25 and MiXCR clonotype assembly, TCRdb reanalyzed the public sequencing data and kept in-frame beta chains. Under each unique CDR3 protein, matching rows form one entry showing the most common genes and DNA. The sample includes about 780,000 distinct CDR3 sequences, with approximately 18% observed a single time. The ten largest clones add up to approximately 10% of the sample. The source was PBMCs from blood, collected less than 6 days after vaccination. The receptors stem from a man aged 50 to 59 who received an inactivated influenza vaccine. Donor details come from another sample of the same person, matched by shared clones.

In this sample, this clonotype turned up a few times. This chain joins TRBV7-2 and TRBJ2-3; D might be TRBD1 (5 bases). The ends were cut back, 0 bases at V and 5 bases at J, with 9 bases in the middle. This CDR3 is 14 amino acids long. Germline V gene data show CDR1 as SGHTA and CDR2 as FQGNSA. CDR3 residues: CASSLANRIDTQYF. CDR3 DNA: TGTGCCAGCAGCTTAGCGAACAGGATAGATACGCAGTATTTT. Variable domain in full (rest from reference TRBV7-2 and TRBJ2-3): GAGVSQSPSNKVTEKGKDVELRCDPISGHTALYWYRQSLGQGLEFLIYFQGNSAPDKSGLPSDRFSAERTGGSVSTLTIQRTQQEDSAVYLCASSLANRIDTQYFGPGTRLTVL.

This clonotype appeared a few times. This chain connects TRBV10-3 to TRBJ2-3; D may be TRBD2 (5 bases). The CDR3 is 13 residues long. V gave up 11 bases and J gave up 0 bases, with 12 bases separating them. Germline V gene data show CDR1 as ENHRY and CDR2 as SYGVKD. The DNA for the CDR3 is TGTGCCGGCCTAGCAGCTAGCACAGATACGCAGTATTTT. This translates into CAGLAASTDTQYF.

The rearrangement joins TRBV6-5 to TRBJ2-3; the match to TRBD2 covers 16 bases. The V segment lost 2 bases and the J segment 8 bases; nucleotides outside the gene matches: 1. The CDR3 runs to 15 residues. Germline values: CDR1 MNHEY, CDR2 SVGAGI. CDR3 DNA: TGTGCCAGCAGTTACGGGACTAGCGGGGGGGGTACGCAGTATTTT. This sequence encodes CASSYGTSGGGTQYF.

The CDR3 reads CASSYAWDREGETQYF. CDR3 sequence (DNA): TGTGCCAGCAGTTACGCATGGGACAGGGAAGGAGAGACCCAGTACTTC. The chain joins TRBV12-3 or TRBV12-4 to TRBJ2-5, with 9 bases that match TRBD1. V gave up 4 bases and J gave up 4 bases; unmatched junction bases: 10. The CDR3 is made up of 16 amino acids.

The chain employs TRBV30 and TRBJ2-7, with unresolved D. The CDR3 loop spans 12 amino acids. Trimming took 5 bases from V and 1 from J, leaving 9 bases between them. Germline CDR1 and CDR2: GTSNPN and SVGIG (reference sequence). The CDR3 sequence is CAWSIGSYEQYF. In DNA form, the CDR3 reads TGTGCCTGGTCTATTGGATCCTACGAGCAGTACTTC.

The chain links TRBV12-3 or TRBV12-4 to TRBJ1-4; D is perhaps TRBD1 (6 bases). The V and J ends lost 1 base and 3 bases respectively, with 9 bases between them. This CDR3 has 15 residues. Here the CDR3 reads CASSLGDTSNEKLFF. CDR3 in DNA: TGTGCCAGCAGTTTAGGGGACACATCTAATGAAAAACTGTTTTTT.

The V gene is TRBV7-9, the J gene TRBJ2-6, with a possible D match to TRBD2 (6 bases). From germline, CDR1 is SEHNR and CDR2 FQNEAQ (reference sequence). V dropped 5 bases and J dropped 0 bases, with 14 bases sitting between them. This CDR3 has 17 residues. CDR3 protein: CASSLGTVSSGANVLTF. In DNA form, the CDR3 reads TGTGCCAGCAGCCTCGGGACTGTGAGCTCTGGGGCCAACGTCCTGACTTTC.

The rearrangement joins TRBV20-1 to TRBJ2-7; the match to TRBD2 covers 12 bases. Germline CDR1 is DFQATT and CDR2 is SNEGSKA (reference sequence). The CDR3 runs to 15 residues. V gave up 4 bases and J gave up 5 bases; unmatched junction bases: 9. CDR3 sequence reads: CSAKILAGGVHEQYF. CDR3 DNA: TGCAGTGCTAAAATTCTAGCGGGAGGGGTCCACGAGCAGTACTTC.

The chain joins TRBV19 to TRBJ2-6; TRBD1 matches 8 bases. The V segment lost 4 bases and the J segment 4 bases; nucleotides outside the gene matches: 6. This CDR3 region has 16 residues. Germline V gene data show CDR1 as LNHDA and CDR2 as SQIVND (reference sequence). The CDR3 bases are TGTGCCAGTAGTAGCCTGACAGGGGCCGGGGCCAACGTCCTGACTTTC. Residues: CASSSLTGAGANVLTF.

The sample holds many counts of this clonotype. J is TRBJ2-7 and V is TRBV5-1, with 10 bases lining up with TRBD2. CDR3 length: 15 amino acids. The J segment lost 6 bases and the V segment lost 3 bases, leaving 9 bases of the junction unmatched. From germline, CDR1 is SGHRS and CDR2 YFSETQ. The CDR3 here is CASSSTSGRGSEQYF. Written as DNA, the CDR3 is TGCGCCAGCAGCTCTACCAGCGGGAGGGGATCCGAGCAGTACTTC.

This clonotype was picked up one time. The CDR3 protein is CASFLADTQYF. As DNA, the CDR3 is TGTGCCAGCTTCCTCGCAGATACGCAGTATTTT. This rearrangement joins TRBV12-3 or TRBV12-4 to TRBJ2-3; D is undetermined. This CDR3 region has 11 residues. With 8 bases removed from V and 4 bases from J, the gap between germline ends came to 7 bases.

This rearrangement joins TRBV5-1 to TRBJ2-3, with 11 positions matching TRBD2. This CDR3 is built from 17 residues. Germline V gene sequence: CDR1 SGHRS, CDR2 YFSETQ. V lost 3 bases to trimming and J lost 3 bases; unmatched junction nucleotides: 9. CDR3 in amino acids: CASSSPPGLADTDTQYF. The CDR3, as DNA: TGCGCCAGCAGCTCACCTCCGGGACTAGCGGATACAGATACGCAGTATTTT.

V usage is TRBV7-2 and J usage is TRBJ1-2; the D is unclear. With 3 bases removed from V and 6 bases from J, the gap between germline ends came to 17 bases. From germline, CDR1 is SGHTA and CDR2 FQGNSA. There are 15 residues in the CDR3. The CDR3, as DNA: TGTGCCAGCAGCTTGGGTGGACGGAACTATAATGGCTACACCTTC. Residues: CASSLGGRNYNGYTF.

This clonotype was observed a few times. The J gene is TRBJ2-2, the V gene TRBV6-2 or TRBV6-3; TRBD1 aligns across 9 bases. Per germline, CDR1 MNHEY and CDR2 SVGEGT. V lost 1 base to trimming and J lost 8 bases; unmatched junction nucleotides: 8. This CDR3 comprises 16 residues. The CDR3 loop is CASSYYPDRGSGELFF. The DNA for the CDR3 is TGTGCCAGCAGTTACTATCCGGACAGGGGATCTGGGGAGCTGTTTTTT.